The entry that follows covers one T cell receptor (beta chain) sequence. This entry belongs to a study of blood T cell repertoires in COVID-19. Background on the study: Whether acute or convalescent, the COVID-19 samples came from the United States, Italy and Spain. Sources were T cells, B-cell-depleted T cells, or PBMCs; the material itself was cDNA or gDNA.

Per the authors' pipeline: Reference gene primer amplification in the assay estimated nucleated cell counts. Measured with immunoSEQ multiplex PCR; TCRdb has only the in-frame clones, and not every one. The V and J calls and the clone size are those of that table, but D and trimming were determined from the DNA. The sample contains 100,000 to 150,000 clones, approximately 90% of which appear only once. Trimming stripped 7 bases from V and 1 base from J, with 13 bases between. The length of the CDR3 is 14 residues. CDR1 and CDR2 (germline): SGHDN, FVKESK. Seattle-derived patients entered the study during active infection and were followed longitudinally.

The specimen sequenced was peripheral blood. This chain connects TRBV14 to TRBJ1-1; unclear D gene. The origin of this receptor is a man aged 55 to 69 with COVID-19, enrolled during active disease. The CDR3 DNA is TGTGCCAGCACACCGTTGGGCTGGAACACTGAAGCTTTCTTT. Its translation: CASTPLGWNTEAFF.